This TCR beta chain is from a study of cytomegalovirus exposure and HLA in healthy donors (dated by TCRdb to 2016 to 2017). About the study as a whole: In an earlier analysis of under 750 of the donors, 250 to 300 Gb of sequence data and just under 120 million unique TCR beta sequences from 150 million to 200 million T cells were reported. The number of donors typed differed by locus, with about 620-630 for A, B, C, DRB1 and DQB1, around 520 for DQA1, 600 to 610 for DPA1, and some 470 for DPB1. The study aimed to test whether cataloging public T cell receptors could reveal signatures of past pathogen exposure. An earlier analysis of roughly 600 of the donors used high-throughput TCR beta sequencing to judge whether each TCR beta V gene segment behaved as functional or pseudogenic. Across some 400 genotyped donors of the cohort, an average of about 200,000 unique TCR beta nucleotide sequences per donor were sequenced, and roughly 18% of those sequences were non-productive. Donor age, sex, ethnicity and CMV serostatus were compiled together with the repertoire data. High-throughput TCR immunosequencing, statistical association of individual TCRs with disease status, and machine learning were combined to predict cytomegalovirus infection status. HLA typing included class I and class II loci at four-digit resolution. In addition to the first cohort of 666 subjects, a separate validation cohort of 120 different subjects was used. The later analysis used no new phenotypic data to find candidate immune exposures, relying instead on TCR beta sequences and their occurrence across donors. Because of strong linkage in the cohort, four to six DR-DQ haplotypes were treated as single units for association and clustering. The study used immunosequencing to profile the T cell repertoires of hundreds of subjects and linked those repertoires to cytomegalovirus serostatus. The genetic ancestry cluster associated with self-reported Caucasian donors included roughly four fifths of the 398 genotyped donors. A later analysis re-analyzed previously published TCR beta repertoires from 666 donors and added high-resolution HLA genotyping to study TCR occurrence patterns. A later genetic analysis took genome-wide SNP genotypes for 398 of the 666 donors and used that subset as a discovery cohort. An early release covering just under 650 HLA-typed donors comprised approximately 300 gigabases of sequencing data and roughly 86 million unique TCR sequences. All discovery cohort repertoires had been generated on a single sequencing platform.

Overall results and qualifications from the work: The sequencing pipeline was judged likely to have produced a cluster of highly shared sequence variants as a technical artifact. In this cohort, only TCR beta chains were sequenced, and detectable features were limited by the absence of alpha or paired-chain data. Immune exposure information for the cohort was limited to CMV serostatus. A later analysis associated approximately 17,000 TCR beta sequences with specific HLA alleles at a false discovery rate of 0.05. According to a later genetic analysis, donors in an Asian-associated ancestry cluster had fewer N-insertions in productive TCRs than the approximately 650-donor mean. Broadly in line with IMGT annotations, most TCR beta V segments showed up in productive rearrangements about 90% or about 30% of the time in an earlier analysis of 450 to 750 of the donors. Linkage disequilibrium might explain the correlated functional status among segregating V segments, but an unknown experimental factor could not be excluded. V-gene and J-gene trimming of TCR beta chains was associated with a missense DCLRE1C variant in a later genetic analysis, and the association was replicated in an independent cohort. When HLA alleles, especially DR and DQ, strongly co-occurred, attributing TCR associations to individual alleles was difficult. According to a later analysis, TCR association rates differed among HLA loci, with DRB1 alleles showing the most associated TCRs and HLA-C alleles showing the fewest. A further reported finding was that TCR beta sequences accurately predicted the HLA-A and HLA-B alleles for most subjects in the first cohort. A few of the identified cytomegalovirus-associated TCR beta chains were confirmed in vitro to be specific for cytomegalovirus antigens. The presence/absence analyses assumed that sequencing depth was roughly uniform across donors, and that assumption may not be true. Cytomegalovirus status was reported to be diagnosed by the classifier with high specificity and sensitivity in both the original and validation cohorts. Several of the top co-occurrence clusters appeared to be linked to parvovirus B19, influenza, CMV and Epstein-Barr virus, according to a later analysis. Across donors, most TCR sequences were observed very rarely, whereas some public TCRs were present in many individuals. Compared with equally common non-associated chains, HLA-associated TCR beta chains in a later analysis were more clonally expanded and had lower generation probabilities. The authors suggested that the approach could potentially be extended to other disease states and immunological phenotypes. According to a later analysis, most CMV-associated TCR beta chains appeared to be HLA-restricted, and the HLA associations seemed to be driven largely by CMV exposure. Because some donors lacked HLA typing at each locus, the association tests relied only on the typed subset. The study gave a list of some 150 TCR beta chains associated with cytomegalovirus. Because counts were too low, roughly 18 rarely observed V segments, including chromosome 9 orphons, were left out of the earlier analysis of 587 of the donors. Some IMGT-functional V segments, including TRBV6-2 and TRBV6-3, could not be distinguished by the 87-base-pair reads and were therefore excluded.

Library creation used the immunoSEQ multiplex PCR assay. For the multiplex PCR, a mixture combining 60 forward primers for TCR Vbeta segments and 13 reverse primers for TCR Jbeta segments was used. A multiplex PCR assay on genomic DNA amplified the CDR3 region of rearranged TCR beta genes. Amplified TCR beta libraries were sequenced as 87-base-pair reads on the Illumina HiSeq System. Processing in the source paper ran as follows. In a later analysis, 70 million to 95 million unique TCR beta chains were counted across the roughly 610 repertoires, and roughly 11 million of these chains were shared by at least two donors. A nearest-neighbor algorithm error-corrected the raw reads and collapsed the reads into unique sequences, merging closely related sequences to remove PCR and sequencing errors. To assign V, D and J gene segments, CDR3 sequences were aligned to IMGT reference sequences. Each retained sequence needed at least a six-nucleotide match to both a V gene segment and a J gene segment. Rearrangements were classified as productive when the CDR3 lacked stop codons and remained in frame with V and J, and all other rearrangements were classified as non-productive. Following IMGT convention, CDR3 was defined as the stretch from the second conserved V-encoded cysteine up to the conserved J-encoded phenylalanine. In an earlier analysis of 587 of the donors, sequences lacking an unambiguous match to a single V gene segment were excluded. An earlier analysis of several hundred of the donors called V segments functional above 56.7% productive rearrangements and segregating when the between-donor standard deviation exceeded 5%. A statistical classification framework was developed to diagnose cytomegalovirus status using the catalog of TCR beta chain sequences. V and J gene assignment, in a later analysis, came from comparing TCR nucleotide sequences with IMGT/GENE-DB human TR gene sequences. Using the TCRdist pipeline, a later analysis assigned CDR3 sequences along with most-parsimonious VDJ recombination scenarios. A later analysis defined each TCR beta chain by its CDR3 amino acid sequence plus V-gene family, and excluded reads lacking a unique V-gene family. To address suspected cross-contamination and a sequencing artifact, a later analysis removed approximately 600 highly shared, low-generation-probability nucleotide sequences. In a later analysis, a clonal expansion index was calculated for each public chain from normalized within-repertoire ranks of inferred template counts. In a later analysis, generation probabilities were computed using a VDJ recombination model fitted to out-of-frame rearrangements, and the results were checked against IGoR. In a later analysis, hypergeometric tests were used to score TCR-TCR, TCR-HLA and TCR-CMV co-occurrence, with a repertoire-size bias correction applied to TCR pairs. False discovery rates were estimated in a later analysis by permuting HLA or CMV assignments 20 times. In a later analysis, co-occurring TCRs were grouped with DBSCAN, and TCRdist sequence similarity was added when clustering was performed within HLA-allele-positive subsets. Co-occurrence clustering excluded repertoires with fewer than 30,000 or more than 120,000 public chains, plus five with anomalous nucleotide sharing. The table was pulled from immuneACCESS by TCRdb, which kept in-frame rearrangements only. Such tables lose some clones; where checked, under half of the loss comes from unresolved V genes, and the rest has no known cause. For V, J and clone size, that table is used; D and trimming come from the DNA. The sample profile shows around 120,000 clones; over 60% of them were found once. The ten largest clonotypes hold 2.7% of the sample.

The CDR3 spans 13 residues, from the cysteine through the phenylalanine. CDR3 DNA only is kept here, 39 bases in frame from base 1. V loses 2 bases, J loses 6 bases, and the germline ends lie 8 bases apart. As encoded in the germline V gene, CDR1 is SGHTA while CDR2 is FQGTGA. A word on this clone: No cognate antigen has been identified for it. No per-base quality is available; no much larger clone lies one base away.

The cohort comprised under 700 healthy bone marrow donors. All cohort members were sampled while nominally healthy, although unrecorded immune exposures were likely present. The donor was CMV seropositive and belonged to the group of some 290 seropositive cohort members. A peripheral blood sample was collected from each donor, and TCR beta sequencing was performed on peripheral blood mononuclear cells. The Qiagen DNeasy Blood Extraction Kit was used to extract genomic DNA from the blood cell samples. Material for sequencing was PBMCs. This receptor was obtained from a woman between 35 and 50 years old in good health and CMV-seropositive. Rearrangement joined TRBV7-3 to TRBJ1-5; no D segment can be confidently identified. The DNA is TGTGCCAGCAGCTTAGAGCCCCTTCAGCCCCAGCATTTT. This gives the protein CASSLEPLQPQHF.